This T cell receptor (beta chain) was profiled in a study of cytomegalovirus exposure and HLA in healthy donors. Study information: As an earlier analysis found, roughly 180 million T cells yielded about 120 million unique TCR beta sequences. General study results and limits: Available immune exposure information covered CMV serostatus only. A missense DCLRE1C variant was associated with V- and J-gene trimming of TCR beta chains in a later analysis, and an independent cohort replicated the association.

The PCR ran on 60 Vbeta and 13 Jbeta primers. Repertoires were generated with immunoSEQ multiplex PCR, while TCRdb's copy carries only in-frame clones and drops some. Of around 150,000 clones listed, about 10% were seen once; the top ten hold roughly 7.2%. There are a few counts of this clone. Antigen specificity is unknown. Germline CDR1 is SGHTA and CDR2 is FQGNSA. This CDR3 region has 18 residues. After removal of 1 base from V and 3 bases from J, the junction contained 11 bases not matched to a gene. The specimen was PBMCs. The TCR comes from a middle-aged woman in good health and CMV-seropositive. The gene calls are TRBV7-2 and TRBJ2-3, with 9 bases identical to TRBD2. The CDR3 loop is CASSLEVASGVPTDTQYF. The CDR3 DNA reads as TGTGCCAGCAGCTTAGAAGTAGCTAGCGGGGTGCCTACAGATACGCAGTATTTT.